This T cell receptor beta chain derives from a study of T cell changes during pregnancy in multiple sclerosis. This clone turned up a few times. Generated by immunoSEQ multiplex PCR, the TCRdb table keeps only in-frame clones and is missing some. The sample shows about 77,000 clones, roughly 90% of them seen only once. CDR3 length: 11 residues. The germline gives CDR1 GTSNPN, CDR2 SVGIG (reference sequence). V lost 0 bases, J lost 7 bases, and 6 bases lay in between. The clonotype comes from a female donor with multiple sclerosis, enrolled in a pregnancy study. Sequencing used peripheral blood, obtained before pregnancy. This chain uses TRBV30 with TRBJ1-1; D not certain. The CDR3 region is CAWSVQFEAFF. The CDR3 DNA sequence: TGTGCCTGGAGTGTACAGTTTGAAGCTTTCTTT.